The entry below gives a single T cell receptor (beta chain) sequence along with its context. Many counts were recorded for this clonotype. What this receptor recognizes is not known. Per-nucleotide qualities are absent, and no much larger clonotype sits a single base away. Ophthalmopathy patients had moderately to severely active disease, Clinical Activity Score of at least 3, NOSPECS grade of at least 4, and duration under 3 months. Exclusion was applied to patients with uncontrolled infections, other autoimmune diseases, pregnancy or lactation. Clinical symptoms, serum thyroxine and TRAb, thyroid ultrasound, and orbital computed tomography formed the basis for the diagnoses. PBMCs were separated from 10 ml of fresh peripheral blood using Ficoll-Paque density gradient centrifugation. Trizol reagent was used to extract total RNA, and RNA quality was then checked on an Agilent 2100 Bioanalyzer. The record originates from a study of T cells in Graves' hyperthyroidism and ophthalmopathy (dated by TCRdb to about 2019). For context, the study as a whole: Peripheral blood was sampled at the time of initial diagnosis, prior to any treatment. The 100 or so discovery patients were randomly divided into training and test sets at a 7:3 ratio. Once sampling was done, hyperthyroidism patients were given methimazole at a starting dose of 30 mg daily, whereas ophthalmopathy patients were given high-dose intravenous methylprednisolone. An independent validation cohort of fewer than 20 hyperthyroidism patients and 17 patients who later progressed to ophthalmopathy tested prospective prediction of ophthalmopathy. To identify distinguishing TCR V-J signatures, a discovery cohort of 90 to 100 patients was used, comprising approximately 40 with Graves' ophthalmopathy and some 57 with stable Graves' hyperthyroidism. The study also compared thyroid tissue and blood T-cell repertoires from 6 or 7 Graves' hyperthyroidism patients. The paper describes TCR Vbeta CDR3 sequencing of 120 to 150 peripheral blood samples, made up of about 40 ophthalmopathy patients, some 76 hyperthyroidism patients and 17 progressor patients. The full study reports these points: A 13 V-J signature model separated ophthalmopathy from stable hyperthyroidism, with 87.88% sensitivity and about 81% specificity in cross-validation and 80%/75% in testing. Most expanded thyroid clonotypes (frequency above 0.001) were also detected in blood, a finding suggesting that blood repertoires may reflect thyroid immune responses. No statistical method was used to fix the sample size in advance, and group allocation was not hidden from the investigators. During validation, the model predicted progression to ophthalmopathy a median of around 6 months ahead of onset, with around 70% sensitivity and roughly 72% specificity.

Amplification of TCR beta CDR3 regions was carried out from RNA transcripts. For the first round of RT-PCR on the TCR CDR3, the HTBI primer set was used together with the Qiagen OneStep RT-PCR kit. The libraries were constructed in a second round of multiplex PCR and then size-selected and purified. Libraries were sequenced paired-end with 100 bp reads on an Illumina HiSeq2000. Per the source publication's procedure: SOAPnuke was used to process the raw data, removing reads that contained adapters or uncalled bases, had a mean Phred below 15, or lacked an exact match to the constant primer or identifier. COPE v1.2.5 was used to merge the high-quality paired reads, and each unique nucleotide sequence was defined as a clonotype. MiTCR v1.1 was used to align the clonotypes against IMGT TRBV, TRBD and TRBJ reference segments. Only V-J combinations with frequency above 0.0001, covering 99.2% of repertoires, were analysed. The TCS score was defined as F50 (clonal expansion) divided by E x V (chaos), with BLOSUM62-based TCRdist calculated between CDR3 peptides within each V-J. Welch's t-statistics and random forest reduced several hundred V-J features to 10 to 15, which were used in a naive Bayes classifier (R e1071). The public reads were reprocessed in TCRdb via fastp at Q25 and MiXCR, keeping in-frame beta chains. Every CDR3 protein is listed once, alongside the most common genes and DNA of its rows. The V and J calls were not made by the authors but by TCRdb's processing. The sample profile shows about 380,000 distinct CDR3 sequences; more than 14% of them were found once. The ten largest clones capture about 20% of the sample.

A distance of 11 bases separates the germline ends of V and J, which lose 4 bases and 1 base respectively. The cysteine opens and the phenylalanine closes a CDR3 of 15 amino acids. The sequence is cut down to CDR3 DNA, 45 bases in frame from base 1. From a lookup of the germline V gene (reference sequence), CDR1 and CDR2 are LNHNV and YYDKDF. This receptor was obtained from a woman in her twenties or thirties with Graves' ophthalmopathy. The sample was blood. The rearranged chain carries TRBV15 and TRBJ1-5, with a weak D call of TRBD1 (5 bases match). For the CDR3, the sequence is CATSTGGWSNQPQHF. The nucleotide sequence reads TGTGCCACCAGCACCGGGGGGTGGAGCAATCAGCCCCAGCATTTT.